This T cell receptor beta chain was observed in a study of blood T cell repertoires in COVID-19. In the study overall: COVID-19 samples collected from the United States, Italy and Spain covered acute and convalescent phases. The analysed material was cDNA or gDNA that came from T cells, B-cell-depleted T cells, or PBMCs.

In the authors' methods: Estimates of nucleated cell counts were drawn from the amplification of reference gene primers. Assay used: immunoSEQ multiplex PCR; TCRdb lists only in-frame clones, some missing. V and J calls and clone size are as listed in that table; D and trimming were resolved from the DNA. The data hold tens of thousands of clones, with about 87% observed a single time. This clone was detected only once. The CDR3 contains 17 residues. V lost 1 base to trimming and J lost 5 bases; unmatched junction nucleotides: 8. Germline CDR1 SGDLS, CDR2 YYNGEE. The origin of this receptor is a human donor with acute or convalescent COVID-19. The donor label of this sample is uncertain. The sequencing input was peripheral blood. V usage is TRBV9 and J usage is TRBJ2-5; 13 bases are shared with TRBD2. CDR3: CASSVTSGGERRETQYF. The CDR3 bases are TGTGCCAGCAGCGTAACTAGCGGGGGGGAAAGGAGGGAGACCCAGTACTTC.